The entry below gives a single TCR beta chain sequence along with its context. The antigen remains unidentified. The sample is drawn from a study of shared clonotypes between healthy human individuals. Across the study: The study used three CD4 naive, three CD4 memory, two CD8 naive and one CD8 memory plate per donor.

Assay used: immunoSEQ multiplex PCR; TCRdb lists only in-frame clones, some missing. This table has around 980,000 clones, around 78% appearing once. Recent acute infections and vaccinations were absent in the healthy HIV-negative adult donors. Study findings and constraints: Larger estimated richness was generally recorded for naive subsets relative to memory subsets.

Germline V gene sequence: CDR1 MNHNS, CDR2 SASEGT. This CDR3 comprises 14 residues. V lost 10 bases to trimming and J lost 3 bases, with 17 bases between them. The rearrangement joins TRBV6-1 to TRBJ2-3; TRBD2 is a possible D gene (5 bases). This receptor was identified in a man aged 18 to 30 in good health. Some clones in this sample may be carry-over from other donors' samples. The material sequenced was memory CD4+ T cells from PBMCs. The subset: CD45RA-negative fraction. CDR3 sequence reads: CATEVGAGTDTQYF. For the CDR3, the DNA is TGTGCCACGGAGGTCGGAGCCGGGACAGATACGCAGTATTTT.